The sequence of this T cell receptor beta chain was determined in a study of blood T cells in healthy people across ages. Overall study findings and caveats: Older individuals had lower TCR beta diversity per million T cells (the decline was roughly linear).

Using a J-beta primer mix together with a sample-barcoded 5' primer, a second PCR was run for roughly 6 to 12 cycles. TCRdb ran MiXCR on the 5' RACE reads and lists one entry per CDR3 protein. In the table there are about 930,000 distinct CDR3 sequences, about 28% of which are singletons. The CDR3 length is 15 residues. The junction had 8 bases not matched to a gene; V was cut back by 8 bases and J by 0 bases. CDR1 is DFQATT, CDR2 SNEGSKA, per germline (reference sequence). This clonotype was detected many times. Its antigen remains unknown. This sample was also put to use in a study of T cells of mothers and their children.

The sequence came from a woman aged 40 to 50 in good health. Sequencing was carried out using blood. V usage is TRBV20-1 and J usage is TRBJ2-4, with 9 bases that match TRBD2. The CDR3 loop is CSPQAGGTAKNIQYF. CDR3 bases: TGCAGTCCCCAGGCGGGGGGGACAGCCAAAAACATTCAGTACTTC.